A selection of T cell receptor beta chains follows, all from one sample in a study of PD-1 blockade in classical Hodgkin lymphoma. Clones were sequenced by immunoSEQ multiplex PCR, and TCRdb holds only the in-frame ones, with some missing. The profile shows 10,000 to 15,000 clones, around 83% of them singletons. The sequencing used peripheral blood mononuclear cells (PBMCs), collected at baseline. Receptors originate from a human donor with classical Hodgkin lymphoma. The conserved cysteine and the conserved F or W are not part of the CDR3 here. Rows give clone size only sometimes, using once, few, many, or a class for an expanded clone.

cdr3_aa | clone_size | j_call | v_call
ASSSNLDEQF | NA | TRBJ2-1 | TRBV25-1
ASSLETGGVETQY | NA | TRBJ2-5 | TRBV5-1
ASSLLPGQGEKLF | NA | TRBJ1-4 | TRBV5-6
ASSVGLSSYNEQF | NA | TRBJ2-1 | TRBV9
ATSPRLAGGWETQY | NA | TRBJ2-5 | TRBV15
ASRPPGLARNEQY | NA | TRBJ2-7 | TRBV2
ASSQSFGTTDTQY | NA | TRBJ2-3 | TRBV6-5
AGRQENEKLF | NA | TRBJ1-4 | TRBV2
ASRVGGTGELF | NA | TRBJ2-2 | TRBV2
ASSPRQGASYNEQF | NA | TRBJ2-1 | TRBV7-7
ASSPATSGGVADTQY | NA | TRBJ2-3 | TRBV7-8
AWTSGNTIY | NA | TRBJ1-3 | TRBV30
ASTPRGAGGWHEQY | NA | TRBJ2-7 | TRBV9
ASSLEREGYEQY | once | TRBJ2-7 | TRBV11-2
ASRRRQGASETQY | NA | TRBJ2-5 | TRBV6-1
ASSEQLGSNSPLH | NA | TRBJ1-6 | TRBV6-1
ASSLSSQETQY | NA | TRBJ2-5 | TRBV7-8
ASSVASVGFLGEQY | NA | TRBJ2-7 | TRBV9
ASSQGTGSNEQF | NA | TRBJ2-1 | TRBV7-7
ASSLASGRTNTGELF | NA | TRBJ2-2 | TRBV7-5
ASSQEGPYNEKLF | NA | TRBJ1-4 | TRBV4-3
ASSQTGEWRETQY | once | TRBJ2-5 | TRBV14
ASSSGQLTAGGYT | NA | TRBJ1-2 | TRBV11-2
ASSLGTGSQPQH | once | TRBJ1-5 | TRBV28
ASGDRNQPQH | NA | TRBJ1-5 | TRBV6-6
ASSPRVDSPLH | few | TRBJ1-6 | TRBV6-5
ASSLDWHLETQY | NA | TRBJ2-5 | TRBV27
ASSHRGLNSPLH | once | TRBJ1-6 | TRBV6-6
ASSVGAGGPPNTGELF | NA | TRBJ2-2 | TRBV9